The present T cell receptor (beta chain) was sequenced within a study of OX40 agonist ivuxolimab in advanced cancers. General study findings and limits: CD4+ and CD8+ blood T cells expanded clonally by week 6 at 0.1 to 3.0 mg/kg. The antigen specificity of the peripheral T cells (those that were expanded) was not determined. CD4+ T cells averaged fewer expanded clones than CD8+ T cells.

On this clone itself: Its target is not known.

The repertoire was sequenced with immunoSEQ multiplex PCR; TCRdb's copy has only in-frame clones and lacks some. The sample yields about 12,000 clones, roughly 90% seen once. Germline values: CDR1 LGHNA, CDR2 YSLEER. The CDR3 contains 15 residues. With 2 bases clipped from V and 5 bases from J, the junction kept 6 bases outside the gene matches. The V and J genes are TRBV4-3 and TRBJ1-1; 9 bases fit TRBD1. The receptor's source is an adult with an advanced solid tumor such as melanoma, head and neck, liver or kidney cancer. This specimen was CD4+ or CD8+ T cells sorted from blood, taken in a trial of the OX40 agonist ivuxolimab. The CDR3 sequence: CASSQSDRGGTEAFF. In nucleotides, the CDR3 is TGCGCCAGCAGCCAATCCGACAGGGGGGGGACTGAAGCTTTCTTT.